A selection of T cell receptor beta chains follows, all from one sample in a study of blood T cells in healthy people across ages. TCRdb re-called the 5' RACE reads through MiXCR, storing one row per CDR3 protein. This table holds around 990,000 distinct CDR3 sequences, roughly a quarter found once. These data also formed part of another study, on T cells of mothers and their children.

The sample was blood. These TCRs come from a girl aged 2 to 10 in good health. The CDR3 runs from the conserved cysteine through the conserved F or W. A D gene is named only where the DNA matches it firmly. Only part of the rows carry a size: once, few, many, or a class if the clone is expanded.

v_call,d_call,j_call,clone_size,cdr3_aa,cdr3_nt
TRBV4-2,.,TRBJ1-3,few,CASSSSGSGNTIYF,TGTGCCAGCAGCTCCTCAGGCTCTGGAAACACCATATATTTT
TRBV6-6,.,TRBJ2-7,.,CASSYTTSSKQYF,TGTGCCAGCAGTTACACAACTAGCTCTAAGCAGTACTTC
TRBV20-1,.,TRBJ2-1,few,CSAETAGLGSSYNEQFF,TGCAGTGCTGAGACGGCGGGACTCGGGAGCTCCTACAATGAGCAGTTCTTC
TRBV3-1,.,TRBJ2-3,.,CASSQDWSDQADTQYF,TGTGCCAGCAGCCAAGATTGGAGCGATCAGGCAGATACGCAGTATTTT
TRBV10-3,.,TRBJ1-1,many,CAISRGPEEAFF,TGTGCCATCAGTAGAGGACCCGAAGAAGCTTTCTTT
TRBV28,TRBD2,TRBJ2-3,.,CASSLFWREYSTDTQYF,TGTGCCAGCAGTTTATTTTGGCGGGAGTATAGCACAGATACGCAGTATTTT
TRBV5-1,TRBD1,TRBJ2-3,few,CASMRAGGATDTQYF,TGCGCCAGTATGCGGGCAGGGGGCGCGACAGATACGCAGTATTTT
TRBV20-1,.,TRBJ2-5,.,CSVPSFQETQYF,TGCAGTGTTCCGTCGTTCCAAGAGACCCAGTACTTC
TRBV6-1,.,TRBJ2-3,.,CASSVTTDSFQDTQYF,TGTGCCAGCAGTGTCACAACGGACAGTTTTCAAGATACGCAGTATTTT
TRBV11-3,TRBD2,TRBJ2-5,few,CASSSQGLAGGETQYF,TGTGCCAGCAGCTCCCAGGGACTAGCGGGGGGAGAGACCCAGTACTTC
TRBV29-1,TRBD1,TRBJ1-2,.,CSGMTGDYGYTF,TGCAGCGGGATGACAGGGGACTACGGCTACACCTTC
TRBV12-3/TRBV12-4,TRBD2,TRBJ2-1,few,CASSPTSGFYNEQFF,TGTGCCAGCAGTCCTACTAGCGGGTTCTACAATGAGCAGTTCTTC
TRBV10-3,TRBD1,TRBJ1-1,.,CAISESVDRGGEAFF,TGTGCCATCAGTGAGTCAGTGGACAGGGGGGGAGAAGCTTTCTTT
TRBV27,.,TRBJ2-1,few,CASTQVPYNEQFF,TGTGCCAGCACTCAGGTTCCTTACAATGAGCAGTTCTTC
TRBV7-9,.,TRBJ1-2,.,CASSLVYAGEGGYTF,TGTGCCAGCAGCTTAGTCTACGCAGGGGAGGGTGGCTACACCTTC
TRBV4-2,.,TRBJ2-3,few,CASSQDNGAQYF,TGTGCCAGCAGCCAAGATAACGGAGCGCAGTATTTT
TRBV7-3,.,TRBJ2-7,few,CASSSRQDSPYEQYF,TGTGCCAGCAGCTCAAGACAGGATAGCCCCTACGAGCAGTACTTC
TRBV29-1,.,TRBJ1-2,.,CSVERRLLTPRSLYGYTF,TGCAGCGTTGAACGAAGGCTTCTTACGCCCCGATCTTTATATGGCTACACCTTC